This T cell receptor (beta chain) was identified during a study of blood T cells in healthy people across ages (dated by TCRdb to between 2015 and 2017). With regard to the full study: In model experiments, roughly one uniquely barcoded TCR beta cDNA molecule per two T cells was captured by template switching. To avoid experimental bias, donors of different ages were randomly spread across the sequencing lanes. The study analyzed two additional independent replicas of 1 million unique cDNA reads from the same blood draw for two donors, one aged 18 to 30 and one aged 80 or older. Four age groups were formed from the donors: young (average about 17 years), middle-aged (just under 40), aged (about 62) and long-lived (more than 75). The study measured age-related changes in TCR beta repertoire diversity using deep sequencing normalized with unique cDNA molecular identifiers.

The CDR3 numbers 13 residues from cysteine through phenylalanine. Only the CDR3 DNA stays, 39 bases, in frame from base 1. V gives up 5 bases and J gives up 7 bases, and the segment between their germline ends measures 15 bases. Reading the germline V gene (reference sequence) gives CDR1 DFQATT and CDR2 SNEGSKA. In regard to this clonotype: Its antigen specificity is not known. No much larger clonotype is one base removed from it; base qualities were not supplied.

The study at large found these results: The percentage of naive T cells measured by flow cytometry correlated strongly with observed TCR beta diversity. The CMV infection status of donors was not known, potentially confounding age-related changes in expanded clonotypes. Estimates of total diversity based on one million sequenced T cells were regarded as lower bounds and as underestimates. The long-lived group showed more naive CD4+ T cells, fewer expanded clones and increased TCR diversity than the aged group, suggesting age selection. Conclusive comparison of naive and antigen-experienced compartments was prevented by the profiling of bulk unsorted PBMCs. As age increased, observed TCR beta diversity per million T cells dropped in a roughly linear way, and a significant reduction was already evident by age 40.

Library preparation was by 5' RACE. A second PCR of about 7 to 12 cycles was run with a J-beta primer mix and a sample-barcoded 5' primer. A unique molecular identifier was introduced onto each TCR beta cDNA molecule by a template-switch 5' adaptor carrying 12 random nucleotides. Each sample yielded at least 2.5 million CDR3-containing paired-end reads. The Mint cDNA synthesis kit, primed by a TRBC-specific oligonucleotide, was used to synthesize first-strand cDNA from all RNA. After uracil-DNA glycosylase treatment, a first 18-cycle PCR used universal primers M1SS and BC2_uni_R on all cDNA. The authors' analysis ran thus. For normalization, 1 million high-quality reads, each with a distinct molecular identifier, were randomly selected from each sample. Instead of being binned into consensus sequences, reads that shared molecular identifiers were thrown out. MiTCR, with a Q25 quality threshold and the strictest error-elimination algorithm, was used for CDR3 identification, clonotype clustering and error correction. A nonparametric unseen species model with Euler transformation was used to estimate lower-bound total TCR beta diversity. TCRdb reworked the public reads: Q25 trimming with fastp, MiXCR clone assembly, productive beta chains retained. Every distinct CDR3 protein forms one entry, paired with its most common genes and DNA. TCRdb, rather than the study authors, made the V and J calls. This sample gives around 2 million distinct CDR3 sequences in total; roughly two fifths of them show up just once. The ten biggest clones cover 20% to 25% of the sample.

Systemically healthy Caucasian individuals from Russia, around 38 in total and aged about 6 to 90 years, were included as donors. Roughly 10 milliliters of peripheral blood were collected from each donor into EDTA-treated Vacutainer tubes. Ficoll-Paque density-gradient centrifugation was used to isolate PBMCs, with at least 6.5 million per sample. Total RNA, at least 5 micrograms per sample, was extracted from PBMCs with Trizol reagent. For every donor, flow cytometry on a PBMC aliquot measured the percentage of naive CD45RAhigh/CD27high T cells. This chain is built from TRBV20-1 and TRBJ2-1, and perhaps TRBD2 as D gene, on 7 matching bases. The sequencing sample was made of blood. This TCR derives from a human donor in good health. The CDR3 has the sequence CSAARGGANEQFF. The sequenced DNA is TGCAGTGCTGCAAGAGGGGGGGCTAATGAGCAGTTCTTC.